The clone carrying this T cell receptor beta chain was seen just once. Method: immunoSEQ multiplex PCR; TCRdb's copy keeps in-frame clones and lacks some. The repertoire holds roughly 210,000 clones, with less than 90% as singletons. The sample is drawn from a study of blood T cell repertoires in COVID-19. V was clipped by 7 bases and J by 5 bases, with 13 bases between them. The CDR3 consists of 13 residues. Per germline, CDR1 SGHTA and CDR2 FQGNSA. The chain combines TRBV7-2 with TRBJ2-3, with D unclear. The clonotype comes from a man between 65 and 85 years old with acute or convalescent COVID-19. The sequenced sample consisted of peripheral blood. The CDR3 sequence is CASTQRGLDTQYF. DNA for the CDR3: TGTGCCAGCACCCAACGAGGATTAGATACGCAGTATTTT.